Below, 27 T cell receptor beta chains from the same sample are listed, as sequenced in a study of T cell changes during pregnancy in multiple sclerosis. Here immunoSEQ multiplex PCR was the method, and the copy in TCRdb shows in-frame clones only, minus some. This sample has some 68,000 clones, with just over 90% found just once. This sample comprised peripheral blood, obtained in the second trimester of pregnancy. Source of these receptors: a female donor in good health, enrolled as a control in a pregnancy study.

The chain couples TRBV6-5 to TRBJ2-7; the match to TRBD2 covers 9 bases. Germline values: CDR1 MNHEY, CDR2 SVGAGI. With 0 bases clipped from V and 5 bases from J, the junction kept 2 bases outside the gene matches. The CDR3 has 14 amino acids. The chain's CDR3 is CASSYSREGHEQYF. The CDR3 DNA reads TGTGCCAGCAGTTACTCGCGGGAGGGCCACGAGCAGTACTTC.

This chain uses TRBV9 with TRBJ2-1, with TRBD2 as a possible D gene (6 bases). The germline V gene has CDR1 SGDLS and CDR2 YYNGEE. Trimming pared 3 bases from V and 8 bases from J, leaving 18 bases between. The CDR3 runs to 15 residues. The CDR3 protein is CASSGGTSSKDEQFF. CDR3 nucleotide sequence: TGTGCCAGCAGCGGGGGGACTTCGTCGAAGGATGAGCAGTTCTTC.

The rearrangement joins TRBV6-5 to TRBJ2-2, with a tentative D call TRBD1 (6 bases). The germline gives CDR1 MNHEY, CDR2 SVGAGI. This CDR3 spans 15 amino acids. Trimming stripped 5 bases from V and 4 bases from J, with 14 bases between. Written as DNA, the CDR3 is TGTGCCAGCAGTATGACAGGACCCAGCACCGGGGAGCTGTTTTTT. This translates into CASSMTGPSTGELFF.

The sample holds one count of this clone. This chain links TRBV2 with TRBJ1-2; 7 nucleotides align to TRBD1. Germline V CDR1 and CDR2: SNHLY, FYNNEI. With 1 base clipped from V and 8 bases from J, the junction kept 10 bases outside the gene matches. CDR3 length equals 15 residues. The CDR3 is CASSEVRQGEGGYTF. The CDR3 nucleotides read TGTGCCAGCAGTGAAGTCCGACAGGGTGAAGGAGGCTACACCTTC. The complete variable domain, with remaining parts taken from reference TRBV2 and TRBJ1-2, reads EPEVTQTPSHQVTQMGQEVILRCVPISNHLYFYWYRQILGQKVEFLVSFYNNEISEKSEIFDDQFSVERPDGSNFTLKIRSTKLEDSAMYFCASSEVRQGEGGYTFGSGTRLTVV.

The V gene is TRBV6-1, the J gene TRBJ2-1; 8 nucleotides align to TRBD1. The CDR3 covers 14 residues. Looked up from germline, CDR1 is MNHNS and CDR2 is SASEGT. Trimming cost V 5 bases and J 4 bases; bases outside gene matches: 4. CDR3 region: CASSLNRGYNEQFF. The CDR3 nucleotides are TGTGCCAGCAGTTTAAACAGGGGGTACAATGAGCAGTTCTTC.

The chain carries TRBV7-8 and TRBJ1-1; possibly TRBD1 for D (5 bases). V was pared by 3 bases and J by 7 bases, with 12 bases between. This CDR3 is built from 13 residues. Germline loops: CDR1 SGHVS, CDR2 FQNEAQ. Written as DNA, the CDR3 is TGTGCCAGCAGCTTGGACATTAGCTTTGAAGCTTTCTTT. Its translation: CASSLDISFEAFF.

This chain joins TRBV28 and TRBJ2-5; 10 bases align to TRBD2. There are 15 residues in the CDR3. In germline, CDR1 is MDHEN, CDR2 SYDVKM. V trimming: 4 bases; J trimming: 4 bases; junction bases outside the gene matches: 6. CDR3 loop: CASSSSGSGGETQYF. DNA of the CDR3: TGTGCCAGCAGTTCTAGCGGGAGTGGGGGAGAGACCCAGTACTTC.

The chain has TRBV14 and TRBJ2-1; D perhaps matches TRBD2 (5 bases). The germline V and J ends were trimmed by 2 bases and 9 bases, with 23 bases remaining between them. Germline V CDR1 and CDR2: SGHDN, FVKESK. This CDR3 contains 17 residues. The CDR3 DNA reads as TGTGCCAGCAGCCAATACGCAGGTATACGGGATTCGGGTGAGCAGTTCTTC. This translates into CASSQYAGIRDSGEQFF.

V usage is TRBV6-5 and J usage is TRBJ2-1, with 8 bases lining up with TRBD2. There are 15 residues in the CDR3. The V gene's germline CDR1 is MNHEY and CDR2 SVGAGI. V lost 5 bases and J lost 5; bases outside the gene matches: 8. Here the CDR3 reads CASSPNGRVDNEQFF. Here the CDR3 DNA reads TGTGCCAGCAGTCCCAACGGGAGGGTCGACAATGAGCAGTTCTTC.

This chain uses TRBV25-1 with TRBJ1-5, with D uncertain. V gave up 3 bases and J gave up 5 bases, with 14 bases separating them. The CDR3 is 15 residues long. Per the germline V gene, CDR1 is MGHDK and CDR2 is SYGVNS. The CDR3 loop is CASSDREEKDQPQHF. The CDR3 DNA is TGTGCCAGCAGTGATCGGGAGGAGAAGGATCAGCCCCAGCATTTT.

The V and J genes are TRBV4-2 and TRBJ2-6; the D gene is possibly TRBD1 (5 bases). Germline values: CDR1 LGHNA, CDR2 YNFKEQ. This CDR3 is 16 amino acids long. Trimming cost V 5 bases and J 0 bases, with 11 bases left between them. CDR3: CASSVQGTSGANVLTF. In DNA form, the CDR3 reads TGTGCCAGCAGCGTGCAGGGTACCTCTGGGGCCAACGTCCTGACTTTC.

CDR3 sequence reads: CASRQGSSYEQYF. CDR3 bases: TGCGCCAGCAGACAGGGCAGCTCCTACGAGCAGTACTTC. The V and J genes are TRBV5-1 and TRBJ2-7; TRBD1 is a possible D gene (6 bases). Trimming took off 5 bases at V and 0 bases at J, with 9 bases between the two ends. The V gene's germline CDR1 is SGHRS and CDR2 YFSETQ. CDR3 length: 13 residues.

V and J are TRBV27 and TRBJ1-4; unclear D gene. The germline gives CDR1 MNHEY, CDR2 SMNVEV (reference sequence). Trimming shortened V by 4 bases and J by 4 bases, and 19 bases separated the two germline ends. This CDR3 region has 17 residues. The CDR3 protein is CASSSYGRGYGNEKLFF. The DNA of the CDR3 is TGTGCCAGCAGTTCATACGGTAGAGGGTACGGTAATGAAAAACTGTTTTTT.

The chain joins TRBV4-1 to TRBJ2-1, with 8 nucleotides matching TRBD1. This CDR3 comprises 16 residues. Germline V gives CDR1 MGHRA, CDR2 YSYEKL. V lost 3 bases and J lost 4; bases outside the gene matches: 8. CDR3 sequence: CASSQDSGTGYNEQFF. The DNA of the CDR3 is TGCGCCAGCAGCCAGGACTCCGGGACAGGATACAATGAGCAGTTCTTC.

The genes are TRBV29-1 and TRBJ1-5; D is uncertain. Trimming took off 5 bases at V and 0 bases at J, with 11 bases between the two ends. CDR1 is SQVTM, CDR2 ANQGSEA, per germline. CDR3 length equals 14 residues. The CDR3 sequence: CSVLTGGSNQPQHF. CDR3 coding DNA: TGCAGCGTTCTAACCGGCGGTAGCAATCAGCCCCAGCATTTT.

The chain carries TRBV28 and TRBJ2-4; a possible D gene is TRBD1 (5 bases). Trimming removed 5 bases at V and 8 bases at J, with 22 bases between. In germline, CDR1 is MDHEN, CDR2 SYDVKM. CDR3 length equals 16 residues. CDR3 region: CASSGPTTVRKDIQYF. The CDR3 DNA reads TGTGCCAGCAGTGGTCCTACGACAGTAAGAAAGGACATTCAGTACTTC.

The chain couples TRBV6-5 to TRBJ1-4; D perhaps matches TRBD1 (5 bases). Per germline, CDR1 MNHEY and CDR2 SVGAGI. The V gene lost 6 bases and the J gene lost 7 bases, with 15 bases spanning the gap. The CDR3 runs to 14 residues. The CDR3 spells CASSLTLGGEKLFF. The CDR3 nucleotides read TGTGCCAGCAGCCTGACGTTGGGGGGTGAAAAACTGTTTTTT.

The rearrangement links TRBV28 to TRBJ2-3; tentatively, D is TRBD2 (6 bases). The germline V gene encodes CDR1 MDHEN and CDR2 SYDVKM. CDR3 length: 15 amino acids. With 5 bases removed from V and 6 bases from J, the gap between germline ends came to 18 bases. The CDR3 here is CASSKPGLGSDTQYF. The CDR3 DNA is TGTGCCAGCAGTAAACCGGGACTGGGTTCGGATACGCAGTATTTT.

The chain couples TRBV7-2 to TRBJ1-5, with D unclear. Germline values: CDR1 SGHTA, CDR2 FQGNSA. Between the trimmed V and J ends, which lost 1 base and 1 base, there was a span of 8 bases. This CDR3 has 15 amino acids. This chain's CDR3 is CASSLDHISNQPQHF. DNA for the CDR3: TGTGCCAGCAGCTTAGACCACATAAGCAATCAGCCCCAGCATTTT. Full variable domain (remainder filled in from reference TRBV7-2 and TRBJ1-5): GAGVSQSPSNKVTEKGKDVELRCDPISGHTALYWYRQSLGQGLEFLIYFQGNSAPDKSGLPSDRFSAERTGGSVSTLTIQRTQQEDSAVYLCASSLDHISNQPQHFGDGTRLSIL.

V and J are TRBV4-3 and TRBJ2-7; maybe TRBD2 (6 bases). In germline, CDR1 is LGHNA, CDR2 YSLEER. There are 15 residues in the CDR3. V was cut by 1 base and J by 7 bases, with 17 bases left in between. CDR3 amino acids: CASSQGPSGDWEQYF. DNA of the CDR3: TGCGCCAGCAGCCAAGGACCTTCGGGGGACTGGGAGCAGTACTTC.

The chain carries TRBV18 and TRBJ1-5; D unclear. Germline CDR1 reads KGHSH; CDR2 reads LQKENI. Deletions cut 3 bases from V and 7 bases from J, with 10 bases between. This CDR3 region has 13 residues. The CDR3, as DNA: TGTGCCAGCTCACCTGGCGGAGGACAGCCCCAGCATTTT. Translation: CASSPGGGQPQHF.

The chain has TRBV6-5 and TRBJ1-3; 7 bases fit TRBD1. Germline V gene sequence: CDR1 MNHEY, CDR2 SVGAGI. The trim removed 4 bases at V and 1 base at J, leaving 1 base unmatched. The CDR3 spans 14 residues. CDR3 sequence (DNA): TGTGCCAGCAGTTTACAGGGGTCTGGAAACACCATATATTTT. This codes for CASSLQGSGNTIYF.

This clone was detected once. The V call is TRBV9, the J call TRBJ2-1, with TRBD2 identical over 8 bases. Germline trimming cut 0 bases from V and 2 bases from J; bases unmatched to any gene: 10. From germline, CDR1 is SGDLS and CDR2 YYNGEE. This CDR3 has 18 residues. The CDR3 DNA reads TGTGCCAGCAGCGTAGATGGGCGGGGGGCTGATCCCTACAATGAGCAGTTCTTC. This translates into CASSVDGRGADPYNEQFF.

The gene calls are TRBV10-3 and TRBJ2-3, with 8 bases lining up with TRBD1. CDR1 and CDR2 from the germline V gene are ENHRY and SYGVKD. V dropped 6 bases and J dropped 0; count of bases not matched to a gene: 5. CDR3 size: 15 residues. CDR3 nucleotides: TGTGCCATCAGGGACAGGGTAACTAGCACAGATACGCAGTATTTT. Amino acid sequence: CAIRDRVTSTDTQYF.

The chain uses TRBV6-4 and TRBJ2-3, with D maybe TRBD2 (6 bases). Trimming shortened V by 1 base and J by 3 bases, and 20 bases separated the two germline ends. The germline CDR1 and CDR2 sequences are MRHNA and SNTAGT. The CDR3 is 18 amino acids. The CDR3 DNA reads as TGTGCCAGCAGTGACTTCCCGACTAGAGGGGATCTAACAGATACGCAGTATTTT. It encodes CASSDFPTRGDLTDTQYF.

The gene calls are TRBV7-9 and TRBJ2-2, with 11 bases matching TRBD1. Germline V gene data show CDR1 as SEHNR and CDR2 as FQNEAQ (reference sequence). The CDR3 has 17 amino acids. V dropped 5 bases and J dropped 3; count of bases not matched to a gene: 8. Written as DNA, the CDR3 is TGTGCCAGCAGCATCTGGACAGGGGGCGTGGACACCGGGGAGCTGTTTTTT. It yields the protein CASSIWTGGVDTGELFF.

J is TRBJ2-7 and V is TRBV25-1; tentatively, D is TRBD1 (6 bases). Trimming took 2 bases from V and 6 from J, leaving 17 bases between them. Germline CDR1 MGHDK, CDR2 SYGVNS. This CDR3 spans 15 amino acids. The CDR3: CASSEQYRVGSEQYF. In DNA form, the CDR3 reads TGTGCCAGCAGTGAACAGTACAGGGTCGGATCCGAGCAGTACTTC.